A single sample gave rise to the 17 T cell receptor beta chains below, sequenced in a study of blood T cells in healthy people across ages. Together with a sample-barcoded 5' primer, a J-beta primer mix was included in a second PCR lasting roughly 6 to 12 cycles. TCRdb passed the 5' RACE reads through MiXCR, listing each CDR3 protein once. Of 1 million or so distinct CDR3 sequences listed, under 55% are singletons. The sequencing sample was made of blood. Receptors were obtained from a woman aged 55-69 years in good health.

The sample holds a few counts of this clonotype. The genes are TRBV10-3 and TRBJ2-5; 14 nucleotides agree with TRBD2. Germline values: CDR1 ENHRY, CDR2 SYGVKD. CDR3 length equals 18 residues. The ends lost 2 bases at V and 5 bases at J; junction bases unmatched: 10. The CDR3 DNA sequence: TGTGCCATCAGTGAGCCGGGACTAGCGGGAGCTAAGGGGGAGACCCAGTACTTC. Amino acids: CAISEPGLAGAKGETQYF.

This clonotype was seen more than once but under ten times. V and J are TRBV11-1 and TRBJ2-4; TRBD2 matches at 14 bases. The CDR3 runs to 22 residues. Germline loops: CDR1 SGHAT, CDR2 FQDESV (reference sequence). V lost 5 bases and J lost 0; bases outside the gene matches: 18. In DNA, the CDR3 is TGTGCCAGCAGCCATGGAGGACTAGCGGGAGGCCCAAACCGTCTAGCCAAAAACATTCAGTACTTC. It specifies CASSHGGLAGGPNRLAKNIQYF.

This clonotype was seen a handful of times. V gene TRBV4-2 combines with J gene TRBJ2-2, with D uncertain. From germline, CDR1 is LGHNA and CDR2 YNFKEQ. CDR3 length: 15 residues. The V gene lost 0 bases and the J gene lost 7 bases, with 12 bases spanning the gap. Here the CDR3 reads CASSQEGYHSGELFF. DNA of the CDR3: TGTGCCAGCAGCCAAGAGGGCTATCATAGCGGGGAGCTGTTTTTT.

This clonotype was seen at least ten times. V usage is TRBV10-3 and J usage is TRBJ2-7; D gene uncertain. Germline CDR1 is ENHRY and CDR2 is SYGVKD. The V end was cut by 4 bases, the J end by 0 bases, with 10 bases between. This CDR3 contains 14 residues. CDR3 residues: CAISAAKGSYEQYF. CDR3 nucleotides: TGTGCCATCAGTGCCGCGAAAGGCTCCTACGAGCAGTACTTC.

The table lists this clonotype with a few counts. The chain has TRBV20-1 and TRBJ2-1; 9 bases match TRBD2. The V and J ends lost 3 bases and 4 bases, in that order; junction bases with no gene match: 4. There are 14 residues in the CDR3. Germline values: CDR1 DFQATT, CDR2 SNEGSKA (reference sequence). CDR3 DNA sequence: TGCAGTGCTAGGCGACTAGCGGAGTACAATGAGCAGTTCTTC. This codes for CSARRLAEYNEQFF.

CDR3 sequence (DNA): TGTGCCAGCAGTTTAGAGGGTCCGACTAATGAAAAACTGTTTTTT. Encoded protein: CASSLEGPTNEKLFF. The J gene is TRBJ1-4, the V gene TRBV12-3 or TRBV12-4; D remains ambiguous. Trimming took off 1 base at V and 2 bases at J, with 8 bases between the two ends. CDR3 length: 15 residues.

The CDR3 here is CSAKHAGLVGGGTVAQYF. DNA of the CDR3: TGCAGTGCCAAACACGCGGGACTAGTGGGAGGAGGCACGGTGGCCCAGTACTTC. This chain joins TRBV20-1 and TRBJ2-7; 8 positions match TRBD2. The length of the CDR3 is 18 residues. Germline CDR1 reads DFQATT; CDR2 reads SNEGSKA (reference sequence). V was clipped by 6 bases and J by 10 bases; unmatched bases: 29.

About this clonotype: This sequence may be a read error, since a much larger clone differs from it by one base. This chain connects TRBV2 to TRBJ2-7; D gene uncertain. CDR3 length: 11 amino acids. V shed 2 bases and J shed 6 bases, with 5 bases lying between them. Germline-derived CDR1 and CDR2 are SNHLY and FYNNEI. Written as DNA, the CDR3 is TGTGCCAGCAGTGAAATGAGCGAGCAGTACTTC. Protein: CASSEMSEQYF.

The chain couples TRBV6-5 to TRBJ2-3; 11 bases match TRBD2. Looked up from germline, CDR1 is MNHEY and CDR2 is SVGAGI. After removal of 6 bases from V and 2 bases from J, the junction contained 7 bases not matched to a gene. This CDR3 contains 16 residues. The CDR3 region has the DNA TGTGCCAGCAGCCTTGGGACTAGCGGTGCCACAGATACGCAGTATTTT. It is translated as CASSLGTSGATDTQYF.

CDR3 loop: CSARLRTARGSGANVLTF. DNA of the CDR3: TGCAGTGCTAGACTACGGACAGCAAGGGGTTCTGGGGCCAACGTCCTGACTTTC. The V gene is TRBV20-1, the J gene TRBJ2-6, with TRBD1 as a possible D gene (6 bases). Germline V gene data show CDR1 as DFQATT and CDR2 as SNEGSKA (reference sequence). This CDR3 has 18 residues. With 2 bases removed from V and 1 base from J, the gap between germline ends came to 18 bases.

CDR3 bases: TGTGCCAGCAGTCCTGGGACTAGCGTAGGGAGAACCTACAATGAGCAGTTCTTC. Translated: CASSPGTSVGRTYNEQFF. The chain uses TRBV11-1 and TRBJ2-1, with 10 bases matching TRBD2. CDR1 and CDR2 (germline): SGHAT, FQDESV (reference sequence). The CDR3 has 18 amino acids. V gave up 6 bases and J gave up 2 bases; unmatched junction bases: 13.

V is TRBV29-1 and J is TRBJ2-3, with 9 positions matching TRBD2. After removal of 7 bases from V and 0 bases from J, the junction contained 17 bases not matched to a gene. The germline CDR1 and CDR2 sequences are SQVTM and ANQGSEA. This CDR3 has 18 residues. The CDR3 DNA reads TGCAGCGGTTGTCCTTTAAGCGGGAGGACCACTAGCACAGATACGCAGTATTTT. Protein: CSGCPLSGRTTSTDTQYF.

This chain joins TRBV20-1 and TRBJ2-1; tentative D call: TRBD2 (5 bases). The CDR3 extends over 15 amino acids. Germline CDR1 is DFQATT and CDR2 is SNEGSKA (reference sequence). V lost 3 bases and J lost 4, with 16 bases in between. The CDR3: CSARSTRERYNEQFF. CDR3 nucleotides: TGCAGTGCTAGGTCGACTCGGGAACGGTACAATGAGCAGTTCTTC.

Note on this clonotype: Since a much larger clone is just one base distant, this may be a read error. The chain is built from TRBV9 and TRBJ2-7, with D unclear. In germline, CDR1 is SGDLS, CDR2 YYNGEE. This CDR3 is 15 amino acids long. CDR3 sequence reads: CACSVAGSSSYEQYF. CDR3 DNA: TGTGCCTGCAGCGTGGCAGGAAGTTCCTCCTACGAGCAGTACTTC.

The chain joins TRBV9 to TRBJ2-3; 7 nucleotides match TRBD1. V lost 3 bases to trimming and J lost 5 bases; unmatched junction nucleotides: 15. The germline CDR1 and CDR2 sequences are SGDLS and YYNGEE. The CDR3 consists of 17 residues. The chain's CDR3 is CASSAEERGTVLDTQYF. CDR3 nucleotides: TGTGCCAGCAGCGCAGAGGAAAGGGGGACAGTCTTAGATACGCAGTATTTT.

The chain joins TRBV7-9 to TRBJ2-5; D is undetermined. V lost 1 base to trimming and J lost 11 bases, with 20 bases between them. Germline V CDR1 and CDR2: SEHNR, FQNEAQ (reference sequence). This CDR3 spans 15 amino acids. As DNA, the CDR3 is TGTGCCAGCAGCTTAGGGAACTTGGGATACAATGAGCAGTACTTC. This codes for CASSLGNLGYNEQYF. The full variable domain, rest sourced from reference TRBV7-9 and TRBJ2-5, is DTGVSQNPRHKITKRGQNVTFRCDPISEHNRLYWYRQTLGQGPEFLTYFQNEAQLEKSRLLSDRFSAERPKGSFSTLEIQRTEQGDSAMYLCASSLGNLGYNEQYFGPGTRLLVL.

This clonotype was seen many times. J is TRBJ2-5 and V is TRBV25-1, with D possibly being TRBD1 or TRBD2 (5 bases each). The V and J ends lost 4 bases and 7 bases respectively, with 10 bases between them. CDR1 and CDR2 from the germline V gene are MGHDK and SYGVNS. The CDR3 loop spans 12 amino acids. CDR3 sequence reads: CASSVGPSTQYF. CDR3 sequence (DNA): TGTGCCAGCAGTGTGGGACCCTCGACCCAGTACTTC.